A single sample gave rise to the 23 T cell receptor beta chains below, sequenced in a study of T cells in Graves' hyperthyroidism and ophthalmopathy. Amplified TCR beta CDR3 regions came from RNA transcripts. Primed by the HTBI set, a first-round RT-PCR was run on the TCR CDR3. TCRdb re-derived calls from the multiplex PCR reads in MiXCR, one entry per CDR3 protein. This sample has roughly 380,000 distinct CDR3 sequences, with approximately 13% found just once. The source material was blood. The receptors shown here come from a young man with Graves' hyperthyroidism that later progressed to Graves' ophthalmopathy.

The rearrangement links TRBV28 to TRBJ2-7; 8 nucleotides match TRBD1. From germline, CDR1 is MDHEN and CDR2 SYDVKM. Germline trimming cut 5 bases from V and 4 bases from J; bases unmatched to any gene: 13. CDR3 length: 16 amino acids. CDR3 residues: CASSDPNDRGSYEQYF. The CDR3 region has the DNA TGTGCCAGCAGTGACCCTAATGACAGGGGTAGTTACGAGCAGTACTTC.

The gene calls are TRBV10-3 and TRBJ2-3; D is perhaps TRBD2 (7 bases). The germline gives CDR1 ENHRY, CDR2 SYGVKD. The germline V and J ends were trimmed by 3 bases and 4 bases, with 14 bases remaining between them. The CDR3 is 15 residues long. The CDR3 reads CAISDWGGAADTQYF. The DNA for the CDR3 is TGTGCCATCAGTGATTGGGGGGGGGCCGCAGATACGCAGTATTTT.

The chain uses TRBV27 and TRBJ2-1; the D gene is possibly TRBD2 (5 bases). This CDR3 region has 12 residues. From germline, CDR1 is MNHEY and CDR2 SMNVEV (reference sequence). Trimming left V 2 bases short and J 11 bases short, with 10 bases between. The CDR3 here is CASSLEGRQQFF. The CDR3, as DNA: TGTGCCAGCAGTTTAGAGGGCAGACAGCAGTTCTTC.

With respect to this clonotype: This sequence may be a read error, since a much larger clone differs from it by one base. Here the CDR3 omits its conserved ending phenylalanine or tryptophan, so a read error is the likely source. The chain couples TRBV29-1 to TRBJ2-2; TRBD2 aligns across 7 bases. V gave up 3 bases and J gave up 4 bases; unmatched junction bases: 5. The CDR3 has 14 residues. Germline V CDR1 and CDR2: SQVTM, ANQGSEA. CDR3 nucleotide sequence: TGCAGCGTTGATTTCGGGGAGGGCACCGGGGAGCTGTTTGTT. Residues: CSVDFGEGTGELFV.

The chain is built from TRBV4-1 and TRBJ2-7; 12 positions agree with TRBD2. Germline values: CDR1 MGHRA, CDR2 YSYEKL. The CDR3 has 16 amino acids. The V gene end was trimmed by 4 bases and the J gene end by 4 bases; junction bases not matched to a gene: 8. CDR3: CASSLRLAGVKYEQYF. The CDR3 DNA follows: TGCGCCAGCAGCCTCCGACTAGCGGGGGTTAAGTACGAGCAGTACTTC.

This clonotype occurred a few times. The gene calls are TRBV6-5 and TRBJ2-7; unclear D gene. Trimming stripped 2 bases from V and 2 bases from J, with 7 bases between. Germline assignment: CDR1 MNHEY and CDR2 SVGAGI. The CDR3 consists of 13 residues. The CDR3 bases are TGTGCCAGCAGTTACGGCAGCACCTACGAGCAGTACTTC. Amino acid sequence: CASSYGSTYEQYF.

The chain is built from TRBV28 and TRBJ1-4; unclear D gene. CDR3 length equals 15 residues. V dropped 2 bases and J dropped 0 bases, with 7 bases sitting between them. Per germline, CDR1 MDHEN and CDR2 SYDVKM. CDR3 in amino acids: CASSLSLATNEKLFF. CDR3 DNA sequence: TGTGCCAGCAGTTTAAGCCTTGCAACTAATGAAAAACTGTTTTTT. Together with reference TRBV28 and TRBJ1-4, the CDR3 gives the full variable domain: DVKVTQSSRYLVKRTGEKVFLECVQDMDHENMFWYRQDPGLGLRLIYFSYDVKMKEKGDIPEGYSVSREKKERFSLILESASTNQTSMYLCASSLSLATNEKLFFGSGTQLSVL.

The chain combines TRBV7-9 with TRBJ1-2; D is unresolved. CDR3 size: 14 residues. CDR1 SEHNR and CDR2 FQNEAQ come from the germline V gene (reference sequence). V shed 3 bases and J shed 4 bases, with 12 bases lying between them. For the CDR3, the DNA is TGTGCCAGCAGCTTTTTTAGGGAGGGCTATGGCTACACCTTC. It translates to CASSFFREGYGYTF.

This clonotype has ten or more counts. The rearrangement uses TRBV12-3 or TRBV12-4 and TRBJ1-1, with D perhaps TRBD1 (5 bases). CDR3 length: 13 amino acids. V was shortened by 2 bases and J by 3 bases, with 7 bases between the two germline ends. For the CDR3, the DNA is TGTGCCAGCAGTTTAAAGGGGCACACTGAAGCTTTCTTT. This translates into CASSLKGHTEAFF.

This clonotype was detected ten times or more. J is TRBJ2-5 and V is TRBV2; 14 bases match TRBD2. Trimming removed 6 bases from V and 1 base from J; junction bases left unmatched: 4. Germline loops: CDR1 SNHLY, CDR2 FYNNEI. The length of the CDR3 is 16 residues. The DNA for the CDR3 is TGTGCCAGCAGGGAGACTAGCGGGGGGGCCCAAGAGACCCAGTACTTC. Translated: CASRETSGGAQETQYF.

At least ten counts were recorded for this clonotype. The rearrangement uses TRBV28 and TRBJ1-5; tentatively, D is TRBD1 (5 bases). The germline gives CDR1 MDHEN, CDR2 SYDVKM. The length of the CDR3 is 16 residues. Deletions cut 5 bases from V and 3 bases from J, with 17 bases between. The CDR3 sequence is CASSPTDRYFNQPQHF. DNA of the CDR3: TGTGCCAGCAGTCCCACTGACAGATACTTCAATCAGCCCCAGCATTTT. Full variable domain (remainder filled in from reference TRBV28 and TRBJ1-5): DVKVTQSSRYLVKRTGEKVFLECVQDMDHENMFWYRQDPGLGLRLIYFSYDVKMKEKGDIPEGYSVSREKKERFSLILESASTNQTSMYLCASSPTDRYFNQPQHFGDGTRLSIL.

This clonotype was counted many times. J is TRBJ1-1 and V is TRBV5-5; TRBD1 matches at 7 bases. The CDR3 is made up of 13 amino acids. V trimming: 4 bases; J trimming: 10 bases; junction bases outside the gene matches: 10. Germline loops: CDR1 SGHKS, CDR2 YYEKEE (reference sequence). This chain's CDR3 is CASSIPGQHGAFF. The DNA for the CDR3 is TGTGCCAGCAGCATCCCGGGACAGCACGGAGCTTTCTTT.

In its sample, this clonotype was seen many times. The rearrangement uses TRBV11-2 and TRBJ2-3; 8 bases line up with TRBD2. Germline trimming cut 5 bases from V and 4 bases from J; bases unmatched to any gene: 11. The CDR3 runs to 16 residues. The germline gives CDR1 SGHAT, CDR2 FQNNGV. The DNA for the CDR3 is TGTGCCAGCAGCACCCTGATCGGGGGGGCTTCAGATACGCAGTATTTT. Translation: CASSTLIGGASDTQYF.

This chain uses TRBV2 with TRBJ1-4; TRBD1 matches 9 bases. This CDR3 contains 15 residues. Looked up from germline, CDR1 is SNHLY and CDR2 is FYNNEI. The V gene end was trimmed by 6 bases and the J gene end by 8 bases; junction bases not matched to a gene: 10. The DNA of the CDR3 is TGTGCCAGCAGCGTACTCGACAGGGGGAGGGAAAAACTGTTTTTT. Its translation is CASSVLDRGREKLFF. The full variable domain, rest sourced from reference TRBV2 and TRBJ1-4, is EPEVTQTPSHQVTQMGQEVILRCVPISNHLYFYWYRQILGQKVEFLVSFYNNEISEKSEIFDDQFSVERPDGSNFTLKIRSTKLEDSAMYFCASSVLDRGREKLFFGSGTQLSVL.

This clonotype was found many times. The chain is built from TRBV9 and TRBJ2-7; possibly TRBD1 for D (5 bases). V lost 0 bases, J lost 2 bases, and 12 bases lay in between. The CDR3 length is 15 residues. The germline V gene encodes CDR1 SGDLS and CDR2 YYNGEE. The CDR3 here is CASSVAGHGTYEQYF. CDR3 DNA sequence: TGTGCCAGCAGCGTAGCCGGACACGGAACCTACGAGCAGTACTTC. Full variable domain (missing parts from reference TRBV9 and TRBJ2-7): DSGVTQTPKHLITATGQRVTLRCSPRSGDLSVYWYQQSLDQGLQFLIQYYNGEERAKGNILERFSAQQFPDLHSELNLSSLELGDSALYFCASSVAGHGTYEQYFGPGTRLTVT.

J is TRBJ2-1 and V is TRBV12-3 or TRBV12-4; 12 nucleotides match TRBD2. V gave up 5 bases and J gave up 3 bases; unmatched junction bases: 5. CDR3 length equals 16 residues. The CDR3 is CASSIWTSGDYNEQFF. The DNA for the CDR3 is TGTGCCAGCAGTATCTGGACTAGCGGGGACTACAATGAGCAGTTCTTC.

The table lists this clonotype with a few counts. J is TRBJ2-7 and V is TRBV3-1; either TRBD1 or TRBD2 may supply D (6 bases each). CDR3 length: 14 amino acids. The V gene lost 3 bases and the J gene lost 2 bases, with 11 bases spanning the gap. Per the germline V gene, CDR1 is LGHDT and CDR2 is YNNKEL (reference sequence). In DNA, the CDR3 is TGTGCCAGCAGCCATTGGGGGGCTCCCTACGAGCAGTACTTC. This sequence encodes CASSHWGAPYEQYF.

This clonotype was found many times. The chain links TRBV7-9 to TRBJ1-5, with TRBD1 matching over 8 bases. After removal of 5 bases from V and 6 bases from J, the junction contained 12 bases not matched to a gene. The germline CDR1 and CDR2 sequences are SEHNR and FQNEAQ (reference sequence). CDR3 length: 16 amino acids. This chain's CDR3 is CASSPAGQGAGQPQHF. The DNA of the CDR3 is TGTGCCAGCAGCCCAGCGGGGCAGGGGGCGGGTCAGCCCCAGCATTTT.

To note about this clonotype: This sequence may be a read error, since a much larger clone differs from it by one base. The chain has TRBV6-1 and TRBJ1-2, with D uncertain. Germline V lookup: CDR1 MNHNS, CDR2 SASEGT. The CDR3 has 14 amino acids. CDR3 nucleotides: TGTGCCAGCAGTGAAGTTAGGACGGCCTATGGCTGCACCTTC. Protein product: CASSEVRTAYGCTF.

The chain carries TRBV5-1 and TRBJ2-1; 10 positions agree with TRBD2. The CDR3 covers 17 residues. V dropped 1 base and J dropped 7; count of bases not matched to a gene: 11. Germline loops: CDR1 SGHRS, CDR2 YFSETQ. In DNA, the CDR3 is TGCGCCAGCAGCTTGAGGTCCCAGCGGGGGGGAGGAAATGAGCAGTTCTTC. Its protein product is CASSLRSQRGGGNEQFF.

This sequence joins TRBV20-1 and TRBJ2-7; a weak D match, TRBD2 (6 bases). The CDR3 has 13 amino acids. CDR1 and CDR2 from the germline V gene are DFQATT and SNEGSKA (reference sequence). The germline V and J ends were trimmed by 3 bases and 1 base, with 10 bases remaining between them. This chain's CDR3 is CSASAAGSYEQYF. CDR3 nucleotides: TGCAGTGCTAGTGCTGCGGGGTCCTACGAGCAGTACTTC.

This chain uses TRBV6-1 with TRBJ2-3; maybe TRBD2 (7 bases). CDR3 length: 14 residues. Trimming removed 0 bases at V and 7 bases at J, with 11 bases between. CDR1 and CDR2 (germline): MNHNS, SASEGT. The CDR3 protein is CASSEAGGPNTQYF. The CDR3 nucleotides are TGTGCCAGCAGTGAAGCGGGGGGGCCAAATACGCAGTATTTT.

The rearrangement uses TRBV6-5 and TRBJ1-2; tentatively, D is TRBD1 (5 bases). Germline CDR1 reads MNHEY; CDR2 reads SVGAGI. There are 16 residues in the CDR3. The V and J ends lost 0 bases and 0 bases respectively, with 11 bases between them. CDR3 bases: TGTGCCAGCAGTTACTCGAGGGCAGGGTCTAACTATGGCTACACCTTC. This gives the protein CASSYSRAGSNYGYTF.